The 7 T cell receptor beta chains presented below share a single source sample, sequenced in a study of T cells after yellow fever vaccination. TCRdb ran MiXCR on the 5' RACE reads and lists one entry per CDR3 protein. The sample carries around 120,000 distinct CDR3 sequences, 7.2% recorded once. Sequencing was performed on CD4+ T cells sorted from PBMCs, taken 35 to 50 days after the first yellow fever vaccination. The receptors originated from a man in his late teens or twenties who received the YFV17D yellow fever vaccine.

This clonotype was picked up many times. In DNA form, the CDR3 reads TGTGCCAGCAGTTACTCGATGACGGACAGGGGCAATGGCTACACCTTC. Protein sequence: CASSYSMTDRGNGYTF. V and J are TRBV6-5 and TRBJ1-2, with 9 nucleotides matching TRBD1. There are 16 residues in the CDR3. Trimming took 0 bases from V and 6 from J; bases not matched to a gene: 8. In germline, CDR1 is MNHEY, CDR2 SVGAGI.

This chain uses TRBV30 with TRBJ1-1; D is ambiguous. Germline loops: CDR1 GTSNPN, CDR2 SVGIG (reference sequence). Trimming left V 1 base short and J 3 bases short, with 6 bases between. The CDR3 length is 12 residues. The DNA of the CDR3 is TGTGCCTGGAGTGATTGGTACACTGAAGCTTTCTTT. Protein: CAWSDWYTEAFF. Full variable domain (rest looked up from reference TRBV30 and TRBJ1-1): SQTIHQWPATLVQPVGSPLSLECTVEGTSNPNLYWYRQAAGRGLQLLFYSVGIGQISSEVPQNLSASRPQDRQFILSSKKLLLSDSGFYLCAWSDWYTEAFFGQGTRLTVV.

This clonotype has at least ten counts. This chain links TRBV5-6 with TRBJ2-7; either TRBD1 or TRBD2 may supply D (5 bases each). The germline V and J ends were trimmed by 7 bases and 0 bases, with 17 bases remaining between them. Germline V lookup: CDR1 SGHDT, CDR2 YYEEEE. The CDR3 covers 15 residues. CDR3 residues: CASGGVVDNSYEQYV. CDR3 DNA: TGTGCCAGCGGAGGTGTTGTGGACAACTCCTACGAGCAGTACGTC.

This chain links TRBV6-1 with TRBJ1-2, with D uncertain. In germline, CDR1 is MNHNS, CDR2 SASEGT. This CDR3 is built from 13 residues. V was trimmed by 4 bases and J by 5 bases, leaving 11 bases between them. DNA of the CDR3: TGTGCCAGCAGTGTCCCTGGGATTTATGGCTACACCTTC. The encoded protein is CASSVPGIYGYTF.

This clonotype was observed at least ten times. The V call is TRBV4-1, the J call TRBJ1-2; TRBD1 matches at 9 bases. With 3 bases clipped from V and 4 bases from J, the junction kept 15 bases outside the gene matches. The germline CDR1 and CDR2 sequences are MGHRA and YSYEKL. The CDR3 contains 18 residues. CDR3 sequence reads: CASSHPGQGKNNPYGYTF. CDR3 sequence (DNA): TGCGCCAGCAGCCACCCCGGACAGGGGAAAAACAACCCCTATGGCTACACCTTC.

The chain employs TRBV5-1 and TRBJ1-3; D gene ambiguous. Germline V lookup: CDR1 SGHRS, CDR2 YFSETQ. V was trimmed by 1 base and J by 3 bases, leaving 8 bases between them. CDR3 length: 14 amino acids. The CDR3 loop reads CASSLNPDGNTIYF. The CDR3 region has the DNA TGCGCCAGCAGCTTGAATCCGGATGGAAACACCATATATTTT.

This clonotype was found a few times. The CDR3 is CASSIGWTSGVEETQYF. CDR3 nucleotides: TGTGCCAGTAGTATAGGGTGGACTAGCGGGGTCGAAGAGACCCAGTACTTC. J is TRBJ2-5 and V is TRBV19, with 12 nucleotides matching TRBD2. This CDR3 is built from 17 residues. V lost 1 base to trimming and J lost 3 bases; unmatched junction nucleotides: 6. Per the germline V gene, CDR1 is LNHDA and CDR2 is SQIVND (reference sequence).